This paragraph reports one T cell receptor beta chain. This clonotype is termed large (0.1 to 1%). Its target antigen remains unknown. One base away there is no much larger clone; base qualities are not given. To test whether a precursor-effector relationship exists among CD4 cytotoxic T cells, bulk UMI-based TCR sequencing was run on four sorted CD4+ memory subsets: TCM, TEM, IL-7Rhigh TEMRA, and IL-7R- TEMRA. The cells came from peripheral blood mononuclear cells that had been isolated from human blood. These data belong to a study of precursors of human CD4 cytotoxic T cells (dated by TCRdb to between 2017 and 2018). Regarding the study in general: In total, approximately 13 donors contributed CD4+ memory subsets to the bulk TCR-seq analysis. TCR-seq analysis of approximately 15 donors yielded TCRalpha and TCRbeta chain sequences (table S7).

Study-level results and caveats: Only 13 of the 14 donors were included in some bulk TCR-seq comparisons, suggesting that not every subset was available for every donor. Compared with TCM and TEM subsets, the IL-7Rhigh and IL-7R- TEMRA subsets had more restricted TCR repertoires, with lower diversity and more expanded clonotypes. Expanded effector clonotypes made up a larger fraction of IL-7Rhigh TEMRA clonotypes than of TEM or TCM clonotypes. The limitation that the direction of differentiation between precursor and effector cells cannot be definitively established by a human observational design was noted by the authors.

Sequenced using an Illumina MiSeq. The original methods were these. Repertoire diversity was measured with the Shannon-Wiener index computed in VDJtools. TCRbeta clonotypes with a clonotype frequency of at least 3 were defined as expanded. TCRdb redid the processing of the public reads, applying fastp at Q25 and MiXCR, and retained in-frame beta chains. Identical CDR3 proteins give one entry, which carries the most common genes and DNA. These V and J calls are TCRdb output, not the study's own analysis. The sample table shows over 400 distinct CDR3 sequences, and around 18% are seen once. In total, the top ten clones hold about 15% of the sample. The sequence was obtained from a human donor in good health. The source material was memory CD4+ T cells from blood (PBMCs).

The nucleotides read TGTGCCAGCAGCTTAGATCTAGCGGGAGATGAGCAGTTCTTC. It codes for CASSLDLAGDEQFF. The chain couples TRBV11-2 to TRBJ2-1, with 10 junctional bases fitting TRBD2. The CDR3, from cysteine to phenylalanine, totals 14 residues. The CDR3 DNA has 42 bases and is translated from base 1. The germline V and J ends show losses of 0 bases and 8 bases respectively, and no gene match explains 1 base of the junction. Based on the germline V gene, the CDR1 and CDR2 sequences are SGHAT and FQNNGV.